These 9 T cell receptor beta chains share one sample of origin, sequenced in a study of blood T cell repertoires in COVID-19. Data came from immunoSEQ multiplex PCR; TCRdb stores just in-frame clones and leaves some out. In the table there are fewer than 300,000 clones, around nine tenths of which are singletons. Sequencing used PBMCs or T cells enriched from blood (not recorded which). These receptors all stem from a woman aged 25 to 39 who had recovered from COVID-19.

This clone was counted a few times. This chain joins TRBV7-9 and TRBJ2-5; D possibly corresponds to TRBD2 (7 bases). Germline V gene lookup returns CDR1 SEHNR and CDR2 FQNEAQ (reference sequence). V was shortened by 4 bases and J by 1 base, with 13 bases between the two germline ends. The CDR3 has 15 amino acids. For the CDR3, the DNA is TGTGCCAGCAGCTCCCTGGCGGGGGCCCAAGAGACCCAGTACTTC. The encoded protein is CASSSLAGAQETQYF.

The gene calls are TRBV4-1 and TRBJ1-5, with 8 bases matching TRBD1. Germline CDR1 MGHRA, CDR2 YSYEKL. V lost 3 bases, J lost 9 bases, and 1 base stayed unmatched. The CDR3 contains 12 residues. CDR3 nucleotides: TGCGCCAGCAGCCAGGGGACAGGGCCCCAGCATTTT. Translating it yields CASSQGTGPQHF.

V is TRBV7-2 and J is TRBJ1-2, with TRBD1 matching 8 bases. The CDR3 contains 14 residues. Germline CDR1 is SGHTA and CDR2 is FQGNSA. The junction had 8 bases not matched to a gene; V was cut back by 5 bases and J by 6 bases. CDR3 loop: CASSPDRGFNGYTF. The CDR3 bases are TGTGCCAGCAGCCCCGACAGGGGATTCAATGGCTACACCTTC.

The genes are TRBV5-4 and TRBJ2-3, with TRBD2 matching 8 bases. V gave up 1 base and J gave up 5 bases; unmatched junction bases: 9. There are 16 residues in the CDR3. CDR1 and CDR2 from the germline V gene are SGHNT and YYREEE (reference sequence). CDR3: CASSLNGRAREDTQYF. CDR3 DNA sequence: TGTGCCAGCAGCTTGAACGGGAGGGCCAGGGAAGATACGCAGTATTTT.

The chain joins TRBV6-5 to TRBJ1-2; 9 nucleotides align to TRBD1. The CDR3 is 14 amino acids. From germline, CDR1 is MNHEY and CDR2 SVGAGI. V dropped 2 bases and J dropped 4; count of bases not matched to a gene: 2. The CDR3 bases are TGTGCCAGCAGTTACGGGACAGGGTTCTATGGCTACACCTTC. Its protein is CASSYGTGFYGYTF.

This chain joins TRBV4-2 and TRBJ2-3; 14 bases match TRBD2. The J segment lost 10 bases and the V segment lost 5 bases, leaving 8 bases of the junction unmatched. Per the germline V gene, CDR1 is LGHNA and CDR2 is YNFKEQ. The CDR3 totals 15 residues. The CDR3 spells CASSKGLAGAVSQYF. The CDR3 DNA follows: TGTGCCAGCAGCAAGGGACTAGCGGGAGCTGTTTCGCAGTATTTT.

The chain uses TRBV4-2 and TRBJ2-7; 9 nucleotides align to TRBD1. After removal of 3 bases from V and 5 bases from J, the junction contained 11 bases not matched to a gene. CDR1 and CDR2 (germline): LGHNA, YNFKEQ. This CDR3 has 16 residues. The CDR3 DNA sequence: TGTGCCAGCAGCCAGGGTACCGGGACAGGGTTCCACGAGCAGTACTTC. Translated: CASSQGTGTGFHEQYF.

The J gene is TRBJ2-7, the V gene TRBV12-3 or TRBV12-4; D may be TRBD2 (5 bases). V was clipped by 3 bases and J by 5 bases, with 11 bases between them. CDR3 length: 13 residues. The CDR3 sequence: CASSFWGSDEQYF. The CDR3 bases are TGTGCCAGCAGTTTTTGGGGTAGCGACGAGCAGTACTTC.

This clone was seen only a few times. This sequence joins TRBV6-5 and TRBJ2-4, with D tentatively TRBD2 (7 bases). CDR3 length: 14 residues. CDR1 MNHEY and CDR2 SVGAGI come from the germline V gene. V gave up 0 bases and J gave up 6 bases, with 9 bases separating them. The CDR3 loop reads CASSYSGGVNIQYF. As DNA, the CDR3 is TGTGCCAGCAGTTACTCAGGGGGGGTAAACATTCAGTACTTC.